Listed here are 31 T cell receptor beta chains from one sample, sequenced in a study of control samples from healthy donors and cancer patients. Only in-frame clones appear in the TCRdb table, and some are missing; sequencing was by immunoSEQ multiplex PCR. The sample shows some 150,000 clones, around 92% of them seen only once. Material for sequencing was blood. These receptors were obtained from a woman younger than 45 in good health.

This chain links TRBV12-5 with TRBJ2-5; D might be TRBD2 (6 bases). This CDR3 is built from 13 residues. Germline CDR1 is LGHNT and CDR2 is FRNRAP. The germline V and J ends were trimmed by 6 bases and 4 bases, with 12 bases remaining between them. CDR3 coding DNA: TGTGCTAGTGGCGACGGGGGATTAGAGACCCAGTACTTC. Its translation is CASGDGGLETQYF.

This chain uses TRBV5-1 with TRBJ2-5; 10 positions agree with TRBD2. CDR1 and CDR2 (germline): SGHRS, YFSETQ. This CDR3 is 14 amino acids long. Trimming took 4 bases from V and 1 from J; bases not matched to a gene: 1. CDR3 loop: CASSPSGGQETQYF. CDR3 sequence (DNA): TGCGCCAGCAGCCCTAGCGGGGGCCAAGAGACCCAGTACTTC. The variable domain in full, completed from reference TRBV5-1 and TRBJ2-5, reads KAGVTQTPRYLIKTRGQQVTLSCSPISGHRSVSWYQQTPGQGLQFLFEYFSETQRNKGNFPGRFSGRQFSNSRSEMNVSTLELGDSALYLCASSPSGGQETQYFGPGTRLLVL.

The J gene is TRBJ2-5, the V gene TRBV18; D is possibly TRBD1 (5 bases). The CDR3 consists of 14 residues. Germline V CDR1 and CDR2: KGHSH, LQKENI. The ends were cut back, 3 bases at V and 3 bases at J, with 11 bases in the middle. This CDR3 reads CASSPGQGEETQYF. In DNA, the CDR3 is TGTGCCAGCTCACCGGGGCAGGGTGAAGAGACCCAGTACTTC.

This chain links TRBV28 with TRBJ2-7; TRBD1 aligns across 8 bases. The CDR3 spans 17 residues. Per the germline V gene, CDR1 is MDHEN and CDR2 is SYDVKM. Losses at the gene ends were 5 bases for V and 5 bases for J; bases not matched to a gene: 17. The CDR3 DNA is TGTGCCAGCAGTCCTCCCAGACAGGGGCTGAAGTTACACGAGCAGTACTTC. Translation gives CASSPPRQGLKLHEQYF.

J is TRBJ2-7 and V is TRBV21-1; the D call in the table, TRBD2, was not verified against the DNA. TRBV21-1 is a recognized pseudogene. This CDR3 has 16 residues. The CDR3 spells CASRPRDYLSSYEQYF. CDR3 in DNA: TGTGCCAGCCGCCCCCGGGACTACCTCAGCTCCTACGAGCAGTACTTC.

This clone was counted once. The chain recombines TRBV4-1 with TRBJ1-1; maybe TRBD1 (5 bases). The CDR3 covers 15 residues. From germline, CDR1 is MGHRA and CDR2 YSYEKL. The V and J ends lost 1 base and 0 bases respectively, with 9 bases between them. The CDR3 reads CASSQGDLLNTEAFF. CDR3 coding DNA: TGCGCCAGCAGCCAAGGGGACTTATTGAACACTGAAGCTTTCTTT.

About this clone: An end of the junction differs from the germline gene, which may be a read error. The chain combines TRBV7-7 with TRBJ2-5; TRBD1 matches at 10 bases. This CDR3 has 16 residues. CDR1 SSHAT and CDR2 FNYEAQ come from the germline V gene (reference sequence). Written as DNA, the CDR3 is TGTGCTAGCAGCTTAGTCTCCGGGACAGGGGCAGAGACCCAGTACTTC. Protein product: CASSLVSGTGAETQYF.

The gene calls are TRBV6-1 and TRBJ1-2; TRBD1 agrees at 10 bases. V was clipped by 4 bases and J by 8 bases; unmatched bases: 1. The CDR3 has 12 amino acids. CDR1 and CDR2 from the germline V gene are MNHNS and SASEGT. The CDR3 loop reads CASSGGQGGYTF. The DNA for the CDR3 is TGTGCCAGCAGTGGGGGACAGGGGGGCTACACCTTC.

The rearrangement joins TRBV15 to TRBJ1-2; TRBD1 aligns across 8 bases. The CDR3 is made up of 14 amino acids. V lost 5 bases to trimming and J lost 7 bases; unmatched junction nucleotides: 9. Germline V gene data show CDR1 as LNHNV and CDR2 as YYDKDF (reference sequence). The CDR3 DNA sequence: TGTGCCACCAGCCAAATACAGGGGGAGGGTGGCTACACCTTC. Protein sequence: CATSQIQGEGGYTF.

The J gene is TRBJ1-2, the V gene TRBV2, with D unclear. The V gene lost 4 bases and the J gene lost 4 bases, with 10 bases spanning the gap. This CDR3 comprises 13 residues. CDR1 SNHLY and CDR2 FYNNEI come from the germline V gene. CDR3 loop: CASSVEGPYGYTF. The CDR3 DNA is TGTGCCAGCAGTGTTGAGGGTCCCTATGGCTACACCTTC.

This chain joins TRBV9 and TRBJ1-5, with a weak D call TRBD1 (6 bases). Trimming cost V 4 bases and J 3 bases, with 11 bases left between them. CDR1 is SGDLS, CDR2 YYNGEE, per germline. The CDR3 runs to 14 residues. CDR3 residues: CASSTTGYNQPQHF. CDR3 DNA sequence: TGTGCCAGCAGCACCACAGGGTACAATCAGCCCCAGCATTTT.

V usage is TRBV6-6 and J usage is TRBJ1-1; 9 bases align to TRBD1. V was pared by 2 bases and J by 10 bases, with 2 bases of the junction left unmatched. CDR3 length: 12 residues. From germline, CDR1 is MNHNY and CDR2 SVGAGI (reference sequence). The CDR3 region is CASSYGGQGAFF. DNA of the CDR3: TGTGCCAGCAGTTACGGGGGACAGGGAGCTTTCTTT.

The CDR3 sequence is CASSFGGNYGYTF. DNA for the CDR3: TGTGCCAGCAGCTTCGGCGGAAACTATGGCTACACCTTC. The V call is TRBV6-5, the J call TRBJ1-2, with D hard to call. Trimming stripped 6 bases from V and 2 bases from J, with 10 bases between. CDR1 is MNHEY, CDR2 SVGAGI, per germline. The length of the CDR3 is 13 residues.

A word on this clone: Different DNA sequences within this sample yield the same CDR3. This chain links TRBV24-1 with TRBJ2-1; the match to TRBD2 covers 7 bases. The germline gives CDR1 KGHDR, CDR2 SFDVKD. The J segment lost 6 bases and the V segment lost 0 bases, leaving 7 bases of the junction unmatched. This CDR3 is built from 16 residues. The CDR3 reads CATSDLGGRAVNEQFF. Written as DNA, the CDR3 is TGTGCCACCAGTGATTTGGGGGGGAGGGCCGTCAATGAGCAGTTCTTC.

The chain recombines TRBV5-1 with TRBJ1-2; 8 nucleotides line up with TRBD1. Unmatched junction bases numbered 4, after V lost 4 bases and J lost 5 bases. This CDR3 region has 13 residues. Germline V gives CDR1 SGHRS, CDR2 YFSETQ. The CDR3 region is CASSTGQGYGYTF. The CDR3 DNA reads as TGCGCCAGCAGCACTGGACAGGGTTATGGCTACACCTTC.

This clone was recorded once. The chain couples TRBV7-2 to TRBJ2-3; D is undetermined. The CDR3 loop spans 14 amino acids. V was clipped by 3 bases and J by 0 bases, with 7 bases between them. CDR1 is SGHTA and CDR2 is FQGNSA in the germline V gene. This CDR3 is CASSFSQSTDTQYF. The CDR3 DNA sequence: TGTGCCAGCAGCTTCTCCCAGAGCACAGATACGCAGTATTTT. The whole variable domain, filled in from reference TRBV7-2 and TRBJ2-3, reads GAGVSQSPSNKVTEKGKDVELRCDPISGHTALYWYRQSLGQGLEFLIYFQGNSAPDKSGLPSDRFSAERTGGSVSTLTIQRTQQEDSAVYLCASSFSQSTDTQYFGPGTRLTVL.

CDR3 residues: CSARVTEAFF. CDR3 sequence (DNA): TGCAGTGCTAGAGTCACTGAAGCTTTCTTT. This chain connects TRBV20-1 to TRBJ1-1, with no clear D. Germline V gene sequence: CDR1 DFQATT, CDR2 SNEGSKA (reference sequence). The CDR3 sequence is 10 residues long. Trimming cost V 1 base and J 4 bases, with 1 base left between them.

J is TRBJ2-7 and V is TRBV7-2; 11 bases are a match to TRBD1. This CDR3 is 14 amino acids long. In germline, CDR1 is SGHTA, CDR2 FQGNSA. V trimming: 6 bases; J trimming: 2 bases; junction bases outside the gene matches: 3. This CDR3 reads CASRRDRGAYEQYF. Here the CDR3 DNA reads TGTGCCAGCAGACGGGACAGGGGGGCCTACGAGCAGTACTTC.

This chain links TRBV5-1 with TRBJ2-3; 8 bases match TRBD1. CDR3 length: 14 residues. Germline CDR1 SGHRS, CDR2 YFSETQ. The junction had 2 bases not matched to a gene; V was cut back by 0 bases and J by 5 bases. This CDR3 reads CASSLGQGIDTQYF. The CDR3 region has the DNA TGCGCCAGCAGCTTGGGACAGGGGATAGATACGCAGTATTTT. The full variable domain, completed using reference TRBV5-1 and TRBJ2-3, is KAGVTQTPRYLIKTRGQQVTLSCSPISGHRSVSWYQQTPGQGLQFLFEYFSETQRNKGNFPGRFSGRQFSNSRSEMNVSTLELGDSALYLCASSLGQGIDTQYFGPGTRLTVL.

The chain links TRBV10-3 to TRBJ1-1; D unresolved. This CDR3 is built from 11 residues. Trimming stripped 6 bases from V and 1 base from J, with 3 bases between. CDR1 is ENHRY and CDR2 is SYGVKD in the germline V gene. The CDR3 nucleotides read TGTGCCATCAGAAAGAACACTGAAGCTTTCTTT. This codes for CAIRKNTEAFF.

The CDR3: CASSIQRGPTEAFF. The CDR3 DNA reads TGTGCCAGTAGTATACAGCGGGGGCCCACTGAAGCTTTCTTT. The rearrangement links TRBV19 to TRBJ1-1; D may be TRBD1 (6 bases). Germline V gene data show CDR1 as LNHDA and CDR2 as SQIVND (reference sequence). The CDR3 runs to 14 residues. The V end lost 2 bases, the J end lost 4 bases, and 11 bases lay between the germline ends.

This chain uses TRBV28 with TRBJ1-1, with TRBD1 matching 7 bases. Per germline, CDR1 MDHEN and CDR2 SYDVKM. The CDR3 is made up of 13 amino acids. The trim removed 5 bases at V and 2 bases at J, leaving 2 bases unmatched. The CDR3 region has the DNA TGTGCCAGCAGTCAGGGGGGAAACACTGAAGCTTTCTTT. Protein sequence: CASSQGGNTEAFF.

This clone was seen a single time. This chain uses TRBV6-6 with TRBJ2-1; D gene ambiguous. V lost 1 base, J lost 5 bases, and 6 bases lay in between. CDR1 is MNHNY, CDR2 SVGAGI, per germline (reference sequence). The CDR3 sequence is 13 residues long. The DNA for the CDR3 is TGTGCCAGCAGTTACTACTATAACAATGAGCAGTTCTTC. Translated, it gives CASSYYYNNEQFF.

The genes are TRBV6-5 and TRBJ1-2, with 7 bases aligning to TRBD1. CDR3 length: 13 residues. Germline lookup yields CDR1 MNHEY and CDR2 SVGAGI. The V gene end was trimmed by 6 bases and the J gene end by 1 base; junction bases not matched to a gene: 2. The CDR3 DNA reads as TGTGCCAGCAGGGACAGGAGTAACTATGGCTACACCTTC. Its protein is CASRDRSNYGYTF.

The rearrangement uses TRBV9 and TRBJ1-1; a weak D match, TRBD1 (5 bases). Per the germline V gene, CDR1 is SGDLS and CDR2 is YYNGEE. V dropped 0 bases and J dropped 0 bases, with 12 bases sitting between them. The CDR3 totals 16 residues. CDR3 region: CASSVDAGLMNTEAFF. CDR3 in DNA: TGTGCCAGCAGCGTAGACGCGGGGCTCATGAACACTGAAGCTTTCTTT. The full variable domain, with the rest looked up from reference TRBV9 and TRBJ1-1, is DSGVTQTPKHLITATGQRVTLRCSPRSGDLSVYWYQQSLDQGLQFLIQYYNGEERAKGNILERFSAQQFPDLHSELNLSSLELGDSALYFCASSVDAGLMNTEAFFGQGTRLTVV.

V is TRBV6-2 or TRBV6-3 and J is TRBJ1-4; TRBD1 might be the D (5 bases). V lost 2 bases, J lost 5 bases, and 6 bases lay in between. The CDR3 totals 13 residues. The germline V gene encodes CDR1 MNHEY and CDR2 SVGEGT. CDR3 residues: CASSYPGNEKLFF. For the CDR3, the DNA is TGTGCCAGCAGTTACCCAGGGAATGAAAAACTGTTTTTT.

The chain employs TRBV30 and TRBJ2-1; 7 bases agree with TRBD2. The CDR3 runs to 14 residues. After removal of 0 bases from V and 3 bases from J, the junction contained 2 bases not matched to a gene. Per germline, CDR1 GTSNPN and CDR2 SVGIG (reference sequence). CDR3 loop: CAWSVIAGYNEQFF. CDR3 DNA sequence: TGTGCCTGGAGTGTAATAGCGGGCTACAATGAGCAGTTCTTC.

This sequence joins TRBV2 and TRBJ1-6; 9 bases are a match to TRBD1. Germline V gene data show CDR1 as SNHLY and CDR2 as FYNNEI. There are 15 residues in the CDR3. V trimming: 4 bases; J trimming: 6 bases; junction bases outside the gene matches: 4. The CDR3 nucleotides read TGTGCCAGCAGTGGGACAGGGGCTACTAATTCACCCCTCCACTTT. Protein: CASSGTGATNSPLHF.

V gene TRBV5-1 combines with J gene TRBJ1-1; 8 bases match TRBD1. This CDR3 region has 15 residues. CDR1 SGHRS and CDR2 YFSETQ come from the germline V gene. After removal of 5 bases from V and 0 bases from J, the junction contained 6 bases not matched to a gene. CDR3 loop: CASSTGGNMNTEAFF. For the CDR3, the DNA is TGCGCCAGCAGTACAGGGGGAAACATGAACACTGAAGCTTTCTTT.

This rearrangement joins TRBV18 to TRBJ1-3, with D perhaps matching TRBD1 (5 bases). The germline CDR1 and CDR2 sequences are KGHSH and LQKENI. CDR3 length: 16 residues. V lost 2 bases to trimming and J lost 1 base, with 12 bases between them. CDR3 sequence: CASSPMGRTSGNTIYF. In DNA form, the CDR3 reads TGTGCCAGCTCACCAATGGGGAGGACATCTGGAAACACCATATATTTT. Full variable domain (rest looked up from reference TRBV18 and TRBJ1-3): NAGVMQNPRHLVRRRGQEARLRCSPMKGHSHVYWYRQLPEEGLKFMVYLQKENIIDESGMPKERFSAEFPKEGPSILRIQQVVRGDSAAYFCASSPMGRTSGNTIYFGEGSWLTVV.

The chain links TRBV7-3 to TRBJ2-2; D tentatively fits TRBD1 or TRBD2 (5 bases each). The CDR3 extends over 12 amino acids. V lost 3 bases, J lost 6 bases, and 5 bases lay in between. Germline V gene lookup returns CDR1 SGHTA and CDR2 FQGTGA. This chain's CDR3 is CASSLGAGELFF. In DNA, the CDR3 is TGTGCCAGCAGCTTGGGGGCCGGGGAGCTGTTTTTT.